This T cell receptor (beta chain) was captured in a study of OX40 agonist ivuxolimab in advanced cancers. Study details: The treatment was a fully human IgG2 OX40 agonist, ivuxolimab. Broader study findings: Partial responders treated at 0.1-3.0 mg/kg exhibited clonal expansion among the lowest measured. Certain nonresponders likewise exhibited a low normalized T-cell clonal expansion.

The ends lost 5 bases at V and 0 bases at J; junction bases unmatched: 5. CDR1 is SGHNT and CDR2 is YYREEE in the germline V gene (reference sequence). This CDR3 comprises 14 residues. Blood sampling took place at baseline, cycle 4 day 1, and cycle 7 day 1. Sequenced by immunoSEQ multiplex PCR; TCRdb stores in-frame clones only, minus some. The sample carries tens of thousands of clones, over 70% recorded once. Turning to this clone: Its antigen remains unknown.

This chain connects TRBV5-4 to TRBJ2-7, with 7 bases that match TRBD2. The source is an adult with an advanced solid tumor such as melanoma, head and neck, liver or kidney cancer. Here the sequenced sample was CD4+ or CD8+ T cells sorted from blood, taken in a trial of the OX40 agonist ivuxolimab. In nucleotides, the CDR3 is TGTGCCAGCAGACTTACTAGCGCCTCCTACGAGCAGTACTTC. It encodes CASRLTSASYEQYF.